This entry lists 3 T cell receptor beta chains sequenced from one sample in a study. TCRdb itself ran the RT-PCR reads through MiXCR, one entry per CDR3 protein. The sample has more than 600,000 distinct CDR3 sequences, 12% to 15% seen once; the top ten hold roughly 4%. Specimen: memory CD4+ T cells from blood. These receptors came from a female donor in good health, serving as a healthy control.

CDR3 region: CASSQVPTTDTQYF. DNA of the CDR3: TGCGCCAGCAGCCAAGTCCCGACCACAGATACGCAGTATTTT. V and J are TRBV4-1 and TRBJ2-3; D gene ambiguous. Germline V gene lookup returns CDR1 MGHRA and CDR2 YSYEKL. The CDR3 length is 14 residues. Trimming cost V 1 base and J 2 bases, with 7 bases left between them.

This clonotype was counted ten times or more. One junction end disagrees with the germline gene, perhaps due to a read error. V usage is TRBV7-2 and J usage is TRBJ1-1; D gene ambiguous. The CDR3 spans 13 residues. Germline V gene data show CDR1 as SGHTA and CDR2 as FQGNSA. The CDR3 reads CASSLFVDTEAFF. DNA of the CDR3: TGCGCCAGCAGCTTATTTGTAGATACTGAAGCTTTCTTT.

This clonotype was picked up many times. The CDR3 here is CSARWGLNTEAFF. Here the CDR3 DNA reads TGCAGTGCTAGATGGGGGCTGAACACTGAAGCTTTCTTT. The chain couples TRBV20-1 to TRBJ1-1; perhaps TRBD1 as D (6 bases). CDR3 length: 13 amino acids. V lost 2 bases, J lost 0 bases, and 7 bases lay in between. Germline CDR1 is DFQATT and CDR2 is SNEGSKA (reference sequence).